A selection of T cell receptor beta chains follows, all from one sample in a study of blood T cell repertoires in COVID-19. Method: immunoSEQ multiplex PCR; TCRdb's copy keeps in-frame clones and lacks some. The sample holds 300,000 to 350,000 clones, approximately 86% seen once. Input material: peripheral blood. These receptors all come from a man aged 25-45 years with COVID-19, enrolled during active disease. Both conserved end residues are part of each CDR3. D genes are given only for firm matches. Clone size appears in some rows only: once, few, many, or a class for an expanded clone.

TRBJ2-5,TRBV12-5,NA,NA,CASGFSETQYF,TGTGCTAGTGGTTTCTCAGAGACCCAGTACTTC
TRBJ2-7,TRBV30,once,TRBD2,CAWGLAVGYEQYF,TGTGCCTGGGGTCTAGCGGTTGGGTACGAGCAGTACTTC
TRBJ1-1,TRBV19,NA,NA,CASSIVAQNTEAFF,TGTGCCAGTAGTATAGTTGCGCAGAACACTGAAGCTTTCTTT
TRBJ1-1,TRBV27,NA,NA,CASSLGQGNTEAFF,TGTGCCAGCAGTTTAGGCCAGGGGAACACTGAAGCTTTCTTT
TRBJ2-7,TRBV7-2,once,TRBD2,CASSPYLAGDSDEQYF,TGTGCCAGCAGCCCCTATTTAGCGGGAGATAGCGACGAGCAGTACTTC
TRBJ1-3,TRBV7-2,NA,TRBD1,CASSLADRSSGNTIYF,TGTGCCAGCAGCTTGGCGGACAGGAGCTCTGGAAACACCATATATTTT
TRBJ1-4,TRBV19,once,TRBD1,CASSNRGTNEKLFF,TGTGCCAGTAGTAACAGGGGAACTAATGAAAAACTGTTTTTT
TRBJ2-5,TRBV2,NA,TRBD2,CASIGLAGETQYF,TGTGCCAGCATAGGGCTAGCGGGAGAGACCCAGTACTTC
TRBJ1-2,TRBV6-6,NA,TRBD1,CASSQTTYGTGDYGYTF,TGTGCCAGCAGTCAGACTACCTATGGAACAGGGGACTATGGCTACACCTTC
TRBJ2-1,TRBV6-4,NA,TRBD2,CASSDSGTSGSNEQFF,TGTGCCAGCAGTGACTCAGGGACTAGCGGGAGCAATGAGCAGTTCTTC
TRBJ1-1,TRBV5-4,few,NA,CASNPGGGSTEAFF,TGTGCCAGCAATCCCGGCGGGGGGAGCACTGAAGCTTTCTTT
TRBJ1-1,TRBV7-3,NA,TRBD1,CASSPGTGEAFF,TGTGCCAGCAGCCCGGGGACAGGGGAAGCTTTCTTT
TRBJ2-1,TRBV18,NA,TRBD2,CASSPPTSATVYNEQFF,TGTGCCAGCTCACCCCCTACTAGCGCTACCGTTTACAATGAGCAGTTCTTC
TRBJ1-2,TRBV2,NA,NA,CASSMNGGVNWSYGYTF,TGTGCCAGCAGTATGAACGGGGGGGTGAACTGGTCCTATGGCTACACCTTC
TRBJ1-2,TRBV4-2,NA,NA,CASSQVNTRAGRDYGYTF,TGTGCCAGCAGCCAAGTGAACACTAGGGCAGGGAGGGACTATGGCTACACCTTC
TRBJ2-3,TRBV5-1,NA,NA,CASSRDRETDTQYF,TGCGCCAGCAGCAGGGATCGGGAAACAGATACGCAGTATTTT
TRBJ2-5,TRBV19,once,NA,CASSRHRDQETQYF,TGTGCCAGTAGTAGACACAGGGATCAAGAGACCCAGTACTTC
TRBJ2-7,TRBV19,NA,TRBD2,CASRGLAGLSHEQYF,TGTGCCAGCAGGGGACTAGCGGGATTATCCCACGAGCAGTACTTC
TRBJ2-1,TRBV14,NA,TRBD2,CASSQEFSGGGNEQFF,TGTGCCAGCAGCCAAGAGTTCAGCGGGGGGGGCAATGAGCAGTTCTTC
TRBJ2-2,TRBV2,once,NA,CARTSSIWGGRTGELFF,TGTGCCCGCACCTCGAGTATTTGGGGGGGCCGGACCGGGGAGCTGTTTTTT
TRBJ1-5,TRBV4-1,few,TRBD1,CASSQGVAGGSNQPQHF,TGCGCCAGCAGCCAAGGGGTCGCAGGGGGGAGCAATCAGCCCCAGCATTTT
TRBJ2-1,TRBV6-2/TRBV6-3,NA,NA,CASSRGQYSYNEQFF,TGTGCCAGCAGCCGCGGACAGTACTCCTACAATGAGCAGTTCTTC
TRBJ2-1,TRBV5-5,NA,TRBD2,CASSFSGGAYNEQFF,TGTGCCAGCAGCTTTAGCGGGGGGGCCTACAATGAGCAGTTCTTC
TRBJ2-5,TRBV5-1,NA,TRBD2,CASSTSLGGETQYF,TGCGCCAGCAGCACCTCTCTCGGGGGGGAGACCCAGTACTTC
TRBJ2-5,TRBV5-4,once,TRBD1,CASSLGRQGGETQYF,TGTGCCAGCAGCTTGGGGCGACAGGGCGGTGAGACCCAGTACTTC
TRBJ2-1,TRBV7-9,NA,NA,CASSAASTYTYNEQFF,TGTGCCAGCAGCGCTGCTAGCACATACACCTACAATGAGCAGTTCTTC
TRBJ2-1,TRBV9,NA,NA,CASSPGGTRSNNEQFF,TGTGCCAGCAGCCCAGGGGGGACTAGATCTAACAATGAGCAGTTCTTC
TRBJ2-1,TRBV14,once,NA,CASSRTLRAEFF,TGTGCCAGCAGCCGGACTCTCCGGGCGGAGTTCTTC
TRBJ2-5,TRBV6-5,few,NA,CASSRWGLETQYF,TGTGCCAGCAGTAGGTGGGGCCTGGAGACCCAGTACTTC
TRBJ1-4,TRBV19,NA,TRBD1,CASSTRRDSTNEKLFF,TGTGCCAGTAGTACCCGCCGGGACAGTACTAATGAAAAACTGTTTTTT
TRBJ1-1,TRBV19,NA,NA,CASSIGSMNTEAFF,TGTGCCAGTAGTATCGGGTCGATGAACACTGAAGCTTTCTTT
TRBJ2-1,TRBV5-6,NA,TRBD1,CASSSDRVVYNEQFF,TGTGCCAGCAGCTCGGACAGGGTAGTTTACAATGAGCAGTTCTTC
TRBJ2-4,TRBV2,once,NA,CASSSRGADNIQYF,TGTGCCAGCAGTTCACGGGGGGCGGATAACATTCAGTACTTC
TRBJ2-1,TRBV28,NA,NA,CASSLGLGEQFF,TGTGCCAGCAGTTTGGGGCTAGGCGAGCAGTTCTTC
TRBJ2-1,TRBV7-2,NA,TRBD2,CASSFFGGIGQFF,TGTGCCAGCAGCTTTTTCGGGGGGATCGGGCAGTTCTTC
TRBJ2-1,TRBV7-9,NA,TRBD2,CASGLAHYNEQFF,TGTGCCAGCGGACTAGCCCATTACAATGAGCAGTTCTTC
TRBJ2-5,TRBV28,NA,NA,CASSFPRIRPQETQYF,TGTGCCAGCAGTTTCCCGCGGATCCGCCCTCAAGAGACCCAGTACTTC
TRBJ2-1,TRBV5-1,NA,TRBD1,CASSFLQGASHEQFF,TGCGCCAGCAGCTTCTTACAGGGGGCTTCCCATGAGCAGTTCTTC
TRBJ1-3,TRBV10-3,NA,NA,CAISESTHAERNTIYF,TGTGCCATCAGTGAGTCGACTCATGCTGAGAGAAACACCATATATTTT
TRBJ1-2,TRBV6-5,once,NA,CASSYTGDVYGYTF,TGTGCCAGCAGTTACACGGGGGATGTCTATGGCTACACCTTC
TRBJ2-5,TRBV5-1,NA,TRBD1,CASSPVQGAETQYF,TGCGCCAGCAGCCCGGTACAGGGGGCTGAGACCCAGTACTTC
TRBJ1-2,TRBV6-2/TRBV6-3,NA,TRBD1,CASSFPGTGGYGYTF,TGTGCCAGCAGTTTCCCTGGGACAGGGGGCTATGGCTACACCTTC
TRBJ1-2,TRBV6-1,NA,NA,CASSESTVSGYTF,TGTGCCAGCAGTGAAAGCACAGTTTCTGGCTACACCTTC
TRBJ2-2,TRBV7-2,NA,NA,CASSLLNTGELFF,TGTGCCAGCAGCTTACTGAACACCGGGGAGCTGTTTTTT
TRBJ1-4,TRBV15,NA,TRBD1,CATSRDRGSEKLFF,TGTGCCACCAGCAGGGACAGGGGGAGTGAAAAACTGTTTTTT
TRBJ2-3,TRBV27,NA,TRBD2,CASSSRPGLATDTQYF,TGTGCCAGCAGTTCGCGCCCGGGACTAGCAACAGATACGCAGTATTTT
TRBJ1-1,TRBV7-9,few,TRBD1,CASSFLGQGAFF,TGTGCCAGCAGCTTTTTAGGACAGGGAGCTTTCTTT
TRBJ1-2,TRBV5-6,NA,NA,CASSPRTGNYGYTF,TGTGCCAGCAGCCCGAGGACGGGGAACTATGGCTACACCTTC
TRBJ1-5,TRBV20-1,NA,TRBD1,CSASSPTGSQPQHF,TGCAGTGCTAGTTCTCCGACAGGGAGTCAGCCCCAGCATTTT
TRBJ1-2,TRBV3-1/TRBV3-2,NA,NA,CASSQEETGNGYTF,TGTGCCAGCAGCCAAGAGGAGACAGGCAATGGCTACACCTTC
TRBJ2-1,TRBV7-9,once,TRBD2,CASSSETGTSGSHEQFF,TGTGCCAGCAGCTCAGAAACCGGGACTAGCGGGAGCCATGAGCAGTTCTTC
TRBJ2-1,TRBV10-1,NA,TRBD2,CASSEQAGVINNEQFF,TGCGCCAGCAGTGAGCAAGCGGGAGTTATCAACAATGAGCAGTTCTTC
TRBJ2-1,TRBV5-1,NA,TRBD1,CASSLNLYTGGWQFF,TGCGCCAGCAGCTTGAACCTCTACACAGGGGGCTGGCAGTTCTTC
TRBJ2-3,TRBV30,NA,NA,CAWSSRRDPGRDTQYF,TGTGCCTGGAGTAGTAGGCGGGACCCTGGACGAGATACGCAGTATTTT
TRBJ2-1,TRBV7-3,NA,NA,CASSPGVVSHNEQFF,TGTGCCAGCAGCCCCGGGGTAGTGAGCCACAATGAGCAGTTCTTC
TRBJ1-1,TRBV6-4,NA,NA,CASRAQGWDTEAFF,TGTGCCAGCAGGGCGCAGGGATGGGACACTGAAGCTTTCTTT
TRBJ2-7,TRBV7-9,NA,TRBD1,CASSHPPTGGYSYEQYF,TGTGCCAGCAGCCATCCCCCCACAGGGGGCTATTCCTACGAGCAGTACTTC
TRBJ1-2,TRBV19,NA,TRBD1,CASSRHQIPGQGPLGYGYTF,TGTGCCAGTAGTAGACACCAAATTCCGGGACAGGGCCCTCTCGGCTATGGCTACACCTTC
TRBJ1-1,TRBV6-2/TRBV6-3,once,TRBD1,CASSYDRGQSVNTEAFF,TGTGCCAGCAGTTACGACAGGGGCCAATCGGTGAACACTGAAGCTTTCTTT